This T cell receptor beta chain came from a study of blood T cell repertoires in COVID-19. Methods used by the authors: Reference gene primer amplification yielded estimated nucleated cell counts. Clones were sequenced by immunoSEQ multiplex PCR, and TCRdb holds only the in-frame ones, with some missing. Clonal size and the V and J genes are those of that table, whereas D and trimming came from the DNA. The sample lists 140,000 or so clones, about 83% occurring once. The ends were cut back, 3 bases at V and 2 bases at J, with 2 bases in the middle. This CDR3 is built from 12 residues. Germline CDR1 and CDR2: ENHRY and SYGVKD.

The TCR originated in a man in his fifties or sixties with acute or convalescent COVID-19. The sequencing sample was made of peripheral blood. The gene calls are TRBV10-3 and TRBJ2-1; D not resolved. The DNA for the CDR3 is TGTGCCATCAGTGACACCTACAATGAGCAGTTCTTC. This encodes CAISDTYNEQFF.